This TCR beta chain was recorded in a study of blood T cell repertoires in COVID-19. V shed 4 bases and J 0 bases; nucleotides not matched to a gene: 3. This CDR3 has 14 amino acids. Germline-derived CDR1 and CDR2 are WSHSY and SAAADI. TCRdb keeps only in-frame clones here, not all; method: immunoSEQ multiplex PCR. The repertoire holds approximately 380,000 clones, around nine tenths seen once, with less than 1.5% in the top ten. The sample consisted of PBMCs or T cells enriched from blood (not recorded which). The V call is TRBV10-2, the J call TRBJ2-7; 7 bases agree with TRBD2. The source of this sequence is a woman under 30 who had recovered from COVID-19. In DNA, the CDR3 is TGCGCCAGCAGTGCGGGGAGGGGCTCCTACGAGCAGTACTTC. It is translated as CASSAGRGSYEQYF.